These 27 T cell receptor beta chains originate from one sample sequenced in a study of T cell repertoires in aging, cancer and after chemotherapy. Amplification of TCR beta used genomic DNA extracted from peripheral blood. Rearranged V-D-J TRB sequences were amplified with a mixed TRB-A/B primer pool. In TCRdb, the multiplex PCR reads were re-called with MiXCR into one record per CDR3 protein. The profile shows approximately 10,000 distinct CDR3 sequences, 25% to 30% of them singletons. The sequencing sample was made of blood. Every receptor here comes from a human donor in good health.

The chain is built from TRBV20-1 and TRBJ1-1; the D is unclear. Germline CDR1 and CDR2: DFQATT and SNEGSKA (reference sequence). The CDR3 spans 16 residues. With 0 bases removed from V and 1 base from J, the gap between germline ends came to 15 bases. The CDR3 loop is CSARDRRGTQNTEAFF. DNA of the CDR3: TGCAGTGCTAGAGACCGGCGGGGAACCCAGAACACTGAAGCTTTCTTT.

The chain joins TRBV10-3 to TRBJ1-1; D gene ambiguous. V gave up 4 bases and J gave up 0 bases, with 6 bases separating them. This CDR3 has 13 amino acids. Germline V gene lookup returns CDR1 ENHRY and CDR2 SYGVKD. CDR3 region: CAISGKMNTEAFF. CDR3 coding DNA: TGTGCCATCAGTGGGAAGATGAACACTGAAGCTTTCTTT.

The chain carries TRBV28 and TRBJ2-5; TRBD2 might be the D (7 bases). The CDR3 spans 16 residues. Germline V gives CDR1 MDHEN, CDR2 SYDVKM. The V end was cut by 6 bases, the J end by 2 bases, with 19 bases between. The CDR3 sequence is CASRSWEGGLQETQYF. In nucleotides, the CDR3 is TGTGCCAGCAGGTCGTGGGAGGGGGGGTTACAAGAGACCCAGTACTTC.

The chain couples TRBV21-1 to TRBJ2-7. TRBV21-1 is a recognized pseudogene. This CDR3 spans 14 amino acids. Here the CDR3 reads CASSKTGESYEQYF. The CDR3 DNA reads TGTGCCAGCAGCAAAACGGGGGAGTCCTACGAGCAGTACTTC.

Of note for this clonotype: Relative to the germline gene, one junction end is altered; a read error may explain this. J is TRBJ1-1 and V is TRBV7-9, with 8 bases lining up with TRBD1. There are 15 residues in the CDR3. CDR1 is SEHNR and CDR2 is FQNEAQ in the germline V gene (reference sequence). CDR3 sequence: CASSRVGQGPTEAFF. The CDR3 coding sequence is TGCGCCAGCAGCAGGGTCGGACAGGGCCCCACTGAAGCTTTCTTT.

Concerning this clonotype itself: At one end, the junction sequence differs from germline, possibly due to a read error. The chain has TRBV7-9 and TRBJ1-4; the D gene is possibly TRBD1 (6 bases). CDR1 and CDR2 from the germline V gene are SEHNR and FQNEAQ (reference sequence). The CDR3 runs to 16 residues. The CDR3 loop reads CASSRLIQGENEKLIF. As DNA, the CDR3 is TGTGCCAGCAGCCGGTTAATACAGGGTGAGAATGAAAAACTGATTTTT.

The chain uses TRBV6-5 and TRBJ2-3; D unresolved. The length of the CDR3 is 14 residues. CDR1 is MNHEY and CDR2 is SVGAGI in the germline V gene. V lost 2 bases and J 1 base, leaving 7 bases between the germline ends. The chain's CDR3 is CASSYRRGTDTQYF. DNA of the CDR3: TGTGCCAGCAGTTACCGAAGGGGCACAGATACGCAGTATTTT.

This clonotype was seen only a few times. The rearrangement links TRBV24-1 to TRBJ2-7; D remains ambiguous. CDR3 length equals 14 residues. Germline loops: CDR1 KGHDR, CDR2 SFDVKD. The V and J ends lost 3 bases and 1 base respectively, with 9 bases between them. The CDR3 DNA follows: TGTGCCACCAGTGATAAGGATATATCCTACGAGCAGTACTTC. This codes for CATSDKDISYEQYF.

By share, this clonotype ranks as medium-sized (0.01 to 0.1%). The chain uses TRBV7-2 and TRBJ1-6, with D hard to call. Germline V lookup: CDR1 SGHTA, CDR2 FQGNSA. CDR3 length: 14 residues. V was clipped by 1 base and J by 7 bases, with 8 bases between them. The CDR3 coding sequence is TGTGCCAGCAGCTTAGGACTGGGAAATTCACCCCTCCACTTT. Encoded protein: CASSLGLGNSPLHF.

This rearrangement joins TRBV27 to TRBJ2-6; no clear D gene. CDR1 is MNHEY, CDR2 SMNVEV, per germline (reference sequence). Trimming took off 6 bases at V and 0 bases at J, with 12 bases between the two ends. The CDR3 has 16 amino acids. In DNA form, the CDR3 reads TGTGCCAGCAGCCCGGCTAGGCGCTCTGGGGCCAACGTCCTGACTTTC. Encoded protein: CASSPARRSGANVLTF.

In its sample, this clonotype was seen a few times. The chain uses TRBV30 and TRBJ2-1, with unresolved D. V shed 1 base and J shed 10 bases, with 8 bases lying between them. From germline, CDR1 is GTSNPN and CDR2 SVGIG (reference sequence). The CDR3 has 11 amino acids. This CDR3 reads CAWSGMEEQFF. The CDR3 coding sequence is TGTGCCTGGAGTGGGATGGAGGAGCAGTTCTTC.

The rearrangement uses TRBV20-1 and TRBJ2-5; D might be TRBD1 (7 bases). Germline CDR1 is DFQATT and CDR2 is SNEGSKA (reference sequence). The CDR3 loop spans 15 amino acids. Trimming stripped 0 bases from V and 2 bases from J, with 13 bases between. CDR3 nucleotides: TGCAGTGCTAGAGATGGGAGGACAGGACAAGAGACCCAGTACTTC. This gives the protein CSARDGRTGQETQYF.

This clonotype is categorized as medium-sized (0.01 to 0.1%). The chain uses TRBV20-1 and TRBJ1-1; D is perhaps TRBD1 (5 bases). V was pared by 8 bases and J by 5 bases, with 15 bases between. CDR3 length equals 12 residues. CDR1 and CDR2 from the germline V gene are DFQATT and SNEGSKA (reference sequence). The CDR3 here is CSSTEVGTEAFF. The CDR3 coding sequence is TGCAGTTCGACAGAAGTGGGTACTGAAGCTTTCTTT.

This clonotype was seen once. The chain employs TRBV11-2 and TRBJ2-7; 8 nucleotides match TRBD1. The CDR3 length is 15 residues. The junction had 8 bases not matched to a gene; V was cut back by 4 bases and J by 3 bases. Germline assignment: CDR1 SGHAT and CDR2 FQNNGV. The CDR3: CASSSGDRHFYEQYF. The CDR3 DNA reads as TGTGCCAGCAGCTCGGGGGACAGGCATTTCTACGAGCAGTACTTC. The variable domain in full, completed from reference TRBV11-2 and TRBJ2-7, reads EAGVAQSPRYKIIEKRQSVAFWCNPISGHATLYWYQQILGQGPKLLIQFQNNGVVDDSQLPKDRFSAERLKGVDSTLKIQPAKLEDSAVYLCASSSGDRHFYEQYFGPGTRLTVT.

A few counts support this clonotype. This chain joins TRBV20-1 and TRBJ2-2; 12 bases are a match to TRBD2. Unmatched junction bases numbered 12, after V lost 6 bases and J lost 7 bases. The CDR3 sequence is 16 residues long. Per germline, CDR1 DFQATT and CDR2 SNEGSKA (reference sequence). The DNA of the CDR3 is TGCAGTGCCAACCACCTAGCGGGGGGGCTTGGCGGGGAGCTGTTTTTT. Translated: CSANHLAGGLGGELFF.

This clonotype showed up just a few times. V is TRBV6-6 and J is TRBJ1-1, with TRBD1 as a possible D gene (6 bases). Between the trimmed V and J ends, which lost 6 bases and 6 bases, there was a span of 23 bases. The CDR3 is made up of 16 amino acids. Germline lookup yields CDR1 MNHNY and CDR2 SVGAGI (reference sequence). The CDR3 sequence is CASREGWGRDISEAFF. In nucleotides, the CDR3 is TGTGCCAGCAGGGAAGGGTGGGGGCGCGATATCTCTGAAGCTTTCTTT.

Points on this clonotype: Sequence at one end of the junction differs from germline and may be a read error. The rearrangement joins TRBV7-9 to TRBJ1-2; D is unclear. The CDR3 is 14 residues long. Germline CDR1 and CDR2: SEHNR and FQNEAQ (reference sequence). The CDR3 protein is CTSSLGPLVDGYTF. CDR3 DNA: TGTACCAGCAGCTTAGGCCCTTTGGTGGATGGCTACACCTTC.

CDR3 bases: TGTGCCATCAGGGACGGTCCCTACGAGCAGTACTTC. This translates into CAIRDGPYEQYF. The chain recombines TRBV10-3 with TRBJ2-7; D is undetermined. This CDR3 has 12 residues. The germline CDR1 and CDR2 sequences are ENHRY and SYGVKD. The V end was cut by 6 bases, the J end by 2 bases, with 8 bases between.

This clonotype occurred a few times. This CDR3 reads CASSEGGQNEKLFF. CDR3 nucleotide sequence: TGTGCCAGCAGTGAAGGTGGACAAAATGAAAAACTGTTTTTT. The chain joins TRBV6-5 to TRBJ1-4; weak D call: TRBD1 (5 bases). The germline gives CDR1 MNHEY, CDR2 SVGAGI. V shed 5 bases and J shed 5 bases, with 12 bases lying between them. The CDR3 length is 14 residues.

This clonotype has just a few counts. V and J are TRBV6-5 and TRBJ2-7, with D tentatively TRBD2 (5 bases). This CDR3 has 14 amino acids. V lost 5 bases to trimming and J lost 3 bases, with 14 bases between them. CDR1 and CDR2 (germline): MNHEY, SVGAGI. CDR3 nucleotide sequence: TGTGCCAGCAGTGAATTCGACACTAGCTACGAGCAGTACTTC. It specifies CASSEFDTSYEQYF.

J is TRBJ2-2 and V is TRBV7-2; 13 bases match TRBD2. From germline, CDR1 is SGHTA and CDR2 FQGNSA. V shed 8 bases, J shed 1 base, and the junction held 7 bases outside the gene matches. This CDR3 comprises 17 residues. The CDR3 reads CASGGLAGVRNTGELFF. The CDR3 nucleotides read TGTGCCAGCGGAGGACTAGCGGGAGTGCGGAACACCGGGGAGCTGTTTTTT.

Relative to its sample, this clonotype is medium-sized. V and J are TRBV20-1 and TRBJ2-7; D uncertain. CDR1 is DFQATT, CDR2 SNEGSKA, per germline (reference sequence). Deletions cut 3 bases from V and 1 base from J, with 16 bases between. This CDR3 is built from 15 residues. CDR3 in amino acids: CSARDLAVNSYEQYF. The CDR3 coding sequence is TGCAGTGCTAGGGATCTCGCGGTCAATTCCTACGAGCAGTACTTC.

With respect to this clonotype: One base away lies a much larger clone, so this may be a sequencing read error. The chain uses TRBV6-5 and TRBJ1-6; 7 bases map to TRBD1. CDR1 is MNHEY and CDR2 is SVGAGI in the germline V gene. This CDR3 has 14 amino acids. Unmatched junction bases numbered 10, after V lost 7 bases and J lost 10 bases. The CDR3 nucleotides read TGTGCCAGCATCCGCGGGACAGTGAACTCACCCCTCCACTTT. Residues: CASIRGTVNSPLHF.

This clonotype was seen more than once but under ten times. The chain has TRBV10-3 and TRBJ2-7; unclear D gene. This CDR3 spans 10 amino acids. The V gene's germline CDR1 is ENHRY and CDR2 SYGVKD. Trimming removed 7 bases from V and 5 bases from J, with 6 bases in between. CDR3 nucleotides: TGTGCCATCACCCCCCACGAGCAGTACTTC. It is translated as CAITPHEQYF.

This clonotype was counted only a few times. The chain carries TRBV5-3 and TRBJ1-5; D remains unclear. TRBV5-3 is known as an ORF, though its function is uncertain. The CDR3 covers 12 residues. V was clipped by 6 bases and J by 7 bases, with 11 bases between them. The CDR3 DNA reads TGTGCCAGAAAATGGACGCGACAGCCCCAGCATTTT. Translation gives CARKWTRQPQHF.

The rearrangement links TRBV10-3 to TRBJ2-3, with 9 nucleotides matching TRBD2. The CDR3 has 14 residues. Germline assignment: CDR1 ENHRY and CDR2 SYGVKD. J lost 1 base, V lost 4 bases, and 0 bases had no gene match. CDR3 in DNA: TGTGCCATCAGTGGGACTAGCGGCACAGATACGCAGTATTTT. It translates to CAISGTSGTDTQYF.

CDR3 loop: CASSNGRGQAVNEQFF. In DNA form, the CDR3 reads TGTGCCAGCAGTAACGGCAGGGGACAGGCCGTTAATGAGCAGTTCTTC. The chain uses TRBV6-5 and TRBJ2-1, with TRBD1 matching over 8 bases. The CDR3 loop spans 16 amino acids. Germline V lookup: CDR1 MNHEY, CDR2 SVGAGI. The V segment lost 5 bases and the J segment 7 bases; nucleotides outside the gene matches: 13.